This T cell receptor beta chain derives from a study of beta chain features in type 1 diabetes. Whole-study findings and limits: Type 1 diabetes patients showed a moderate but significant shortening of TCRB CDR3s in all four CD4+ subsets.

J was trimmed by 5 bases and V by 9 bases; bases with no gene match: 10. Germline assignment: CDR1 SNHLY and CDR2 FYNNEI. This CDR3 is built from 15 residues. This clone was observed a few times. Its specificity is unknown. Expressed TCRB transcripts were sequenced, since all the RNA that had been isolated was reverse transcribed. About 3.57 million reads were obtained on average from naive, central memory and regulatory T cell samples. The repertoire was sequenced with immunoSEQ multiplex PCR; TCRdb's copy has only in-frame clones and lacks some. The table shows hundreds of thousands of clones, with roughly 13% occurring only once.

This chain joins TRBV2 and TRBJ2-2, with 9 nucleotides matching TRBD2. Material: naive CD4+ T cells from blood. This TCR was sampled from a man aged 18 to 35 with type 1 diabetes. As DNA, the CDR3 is TGTGCCAGTTGCCTGGGACTAGCTCCAACCGGGGAGCTGTTTTTT. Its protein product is CASCLGLAPTGELFF.